This entry concerns a single T cell receptor (beta chain). Its antigen is not identified. The unexposed donors gave CD4+ T cells in about 2011-2019, prior to COVID-19. Isolation of CD4+ T cells took place after less than 11 days in culture. Cells permitting, SARS-CoV-2 S/N and four cold-coronavirus spikes were tested on unexposed-donor CD4+ T cells. V was cut by 1 base and J by 7 bases, with 10 bases left in between. Germline assignment: CDR1 SGHNT and CDR2 YENEEA. The CDR3 runs 13 residues. Produced via immunoSEQ multiplex PCR; TCRdb's table is partial and in-frame only. The repertoire holds 15,000 to 20,000 clones, with 80% to 85% as singletons. This sample was taken from a study of CD4 T cells in relation to SARS-CoV-2 and coronaviruses. Whole-study context: TCR beta CDR3s were sequenced after approximately nine-day antigen culture of PBMCs. General observations from the study: This crossreactivity analysis covered spike protein alone, no other viral proteins.

This TCR derives from a human donor in good health. Specimen: CD4+ T cells from PBMCs, cultured in vitro. The V call is TRBV11-3, the J call TRBJ2-5; D tentatively fits TRBD1 or TRBD2 (5 bases each). The DNA for the CDR3 is TGTGCCAGCAGCTTAGGGGGGAAGGGGACCCAGTACTTC. Translated: CASSLGGKGTQYF.